Sequencing of this T cell receptor (beta chain) was carried out in a study of early T cells in non-severe SARS-CoV-2 infection. Whole-study context: Chains stayed unpaired after sequencing of bulk RNA from unsorted whole blood.

This clonotype was found many times. The target antigen is unknown. Germline CDR1 SGHNT, CDR2 YYREEE (reference sequence). The J segment lost 7 bases and the V segment lost 4 bases, leaving 7 bases of the junction unmatched. CDR3 length: 14 amino acids. Individual cDNA molecules carried attached unique molecular identifiers. MiXCR was run by TCRdb on the 5' RACE reads, yielding one entry per CDR3 protein. The sample lists fewer than 30,000 distinct CDR3 sequences, about 4% occurring once. Findings and limits, study-wide: VDJdb matching, biased toward anti-spike CD8 responses, missed private and CD4 specificities.

The chain is built from TRBV5-4 and TRBJ2-1; 8 bases are shared with TRBD1. The sequencing input was whole blood. The clonotype comes from an adult who was a healthcare worker with PCR-confirmed SARS-CoV-2 infection or an uninfected control (not recorded which). This CDR3 is CASSREYRGNEQFF. In DNA form, the CDR3 reads TGTGCCAGCAGCCGCGAATACAGGGGGAATGAGCAGTTCTTC.